This T cell receptor (beta chain) was retrieved from a study of blood T cell repertoires in COVID-19. Study context: T cells, B-cell-depleted T cells, or PBMCs supplied cDNA or gDNA.

Per germline, CDR1 SEHNR and CDR2 FQNEAQ (reference sequence). With 3 bases clipped from V and 2 bases from J, the junction kept 3 bases outside the gene matches. CDR3 length: 14 amino acids. This clone was counted once. In the study's own analysis: The assay estimated nucleated cells by amplifying reference gene primers. TCRdb keeps only in-frame clones here, not all; method: immunoSEQ multiplex PCR. That table furnishes V, J and clone size, whereas the DNA furnished D and trimming. The sample includes about 120,000 clones, 90% of them seen just once. The sequence was collected from a human donor with active COVID-19. The donor label of this sample is uncertain. The rearrangement joins TRBV7-9 to TRBJ2-7, with 8 bases fitting TRBD1. Sequenced material: peripheral blood. This chain's CDR3 is CASSFQDRAYEQYF. DNA of the CDR3: TGTGCCAGCAGCTTCCAGGACAGGGCCTACGAGCAGTACTTC.